The clone carrying this TCR beta chain was counted once. Antigen: not known. Although they were nominally healthy when sampled, donors likely had unrecorded immune exposures. PCR employed 60 Vbeta and 13 Jbeta primers. The assay was immunoSEQ multiplex PCR, and TCRdb's table has in-frame clones only and misses some. The sample lists about 130,000 clones, about 81% occurring once. This CDR3 comprises 15 residues. Trimming took 0 bases from V and 0 from J, leaving 8 bases between them. Germline values: CDR1 SGDLS, CDR2 YYNGEE. These data come from a study of cytomegalovirus exposure and HLA in healthy donors. Study-wide context: Genetic ancestry analysis placed around four fifths of the 398 donors that were genotyped in the Caucasian-associated cluster.

General observations from the study: Analyses of presence/absence relied on an assumption of roughly uniform sequencing depth across donors.

Sequenced: PBMCs. V and J are TRBV9 and TRBJ2-3, with a weak D call TRBD2 (5 bases). The TCR comes from a woman in her thirties or forties in good health and CMV-seropositive. Here the CDR3 reads CASSVVTGSTDTQYF. CDR3 in DNA: TGTGCCAGCAGCGTAGTCACGGGGAGCACAGATACGCAGTATTTT.